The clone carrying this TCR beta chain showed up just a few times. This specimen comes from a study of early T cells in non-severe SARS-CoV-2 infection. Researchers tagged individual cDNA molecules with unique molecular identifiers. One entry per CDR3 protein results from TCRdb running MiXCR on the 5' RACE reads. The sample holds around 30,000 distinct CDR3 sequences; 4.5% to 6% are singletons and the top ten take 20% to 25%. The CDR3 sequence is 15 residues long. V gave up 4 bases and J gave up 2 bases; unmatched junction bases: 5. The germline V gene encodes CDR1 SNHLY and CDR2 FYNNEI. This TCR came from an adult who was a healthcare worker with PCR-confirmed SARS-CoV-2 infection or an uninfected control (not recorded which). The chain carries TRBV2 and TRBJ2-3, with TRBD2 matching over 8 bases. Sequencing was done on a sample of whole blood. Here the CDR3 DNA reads TGTGCCAGCAGTGCGAGCGGGAGAATCACAGATACGCAGTATTTT. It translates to CASSASGRITDTQYF.